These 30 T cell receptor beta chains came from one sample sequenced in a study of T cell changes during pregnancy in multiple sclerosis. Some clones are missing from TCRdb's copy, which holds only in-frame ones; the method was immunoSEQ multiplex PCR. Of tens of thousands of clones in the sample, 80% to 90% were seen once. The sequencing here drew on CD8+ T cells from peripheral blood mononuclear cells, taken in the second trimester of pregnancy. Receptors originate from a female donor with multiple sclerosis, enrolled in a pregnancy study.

CDR3 loop: CASSRRGQAEAFF. CDR3 nucleotides: TGTGCCAGCAGTCGCAGGGGGCAAGCTGAAGCTTTCTTT. This chain uses TRBV27 with TRBJ1-1; 8 nucleotides match TRBD1. Losses at the gene ends were 5 bases for V and 6 bases for J; bases not matched to a gene: 5. This CDR3 is built from 13 residues. From germline, CDR1 is MNHEY and CDR2 SMNVEV (reference sequence).

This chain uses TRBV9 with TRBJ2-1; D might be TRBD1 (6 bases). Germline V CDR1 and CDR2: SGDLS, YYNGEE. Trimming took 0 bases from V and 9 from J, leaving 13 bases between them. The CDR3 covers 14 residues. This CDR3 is CASSVDQGLGEQFF. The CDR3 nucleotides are TGTGCCAGCAGCGTAGATCAGGGGCTGGGTGAGCAGTTCTTC.

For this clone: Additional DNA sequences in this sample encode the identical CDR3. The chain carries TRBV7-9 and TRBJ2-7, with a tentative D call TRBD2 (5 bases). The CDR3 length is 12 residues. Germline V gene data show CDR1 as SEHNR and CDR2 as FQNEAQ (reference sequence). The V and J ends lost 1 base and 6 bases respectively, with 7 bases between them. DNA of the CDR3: TGTGCCAGCAGCTTAGGGAGGAGCGAGCAGTACTTC. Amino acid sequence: CASSLGRSEQYF. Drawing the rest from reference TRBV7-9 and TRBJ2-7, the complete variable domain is DTGVSQNPRHKITKRGQNVTFRCDPISEHNRLYWYRQTLGQGPEFLTYFQNEAQLEKSRLLSDRFSAERPKGSFSTLEIQRTEQGDSAMYLCASSLGRSEQYFGPGTRLTVT.

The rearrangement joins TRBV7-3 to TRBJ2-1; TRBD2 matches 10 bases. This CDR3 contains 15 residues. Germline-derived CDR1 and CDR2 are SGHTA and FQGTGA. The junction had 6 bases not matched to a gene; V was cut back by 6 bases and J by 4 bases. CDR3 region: CASRISGGSYNEQFF. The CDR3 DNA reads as TGTGCCAGCAGGATTAGCGGGGGGAGTTACAATGAGCAGTTCTTC.

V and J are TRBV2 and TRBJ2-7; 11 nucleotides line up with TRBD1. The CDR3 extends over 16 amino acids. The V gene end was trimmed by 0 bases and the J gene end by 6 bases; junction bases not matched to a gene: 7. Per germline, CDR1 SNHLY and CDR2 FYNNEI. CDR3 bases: TGTGCCAGCAGTGAAGCTGCGGGACAGGGGGTGGGCGAGCAGTACTTC. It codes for CASSEAAGQGVGEQYF. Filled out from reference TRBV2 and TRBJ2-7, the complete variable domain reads EPEVTQTPSHQVTQMGQEVILRCVPISNHLYFYWYRQILGQKVEFLVSFYNNEISEKSEIFDDQFSVERPDGSNFTLKIRSTKLEDSAMYFCASSEAAGQGVGEQYFGPGTRLTVT.

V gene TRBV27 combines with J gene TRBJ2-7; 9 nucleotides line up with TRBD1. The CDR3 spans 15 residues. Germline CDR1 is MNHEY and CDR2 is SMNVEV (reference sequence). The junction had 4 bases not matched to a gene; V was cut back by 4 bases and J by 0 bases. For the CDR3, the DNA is TGTGCCAGCAGTTGGGGGACAGGGCGCTCCTACGAGCAGTACTTC. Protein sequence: CASSWGTGRSYEQYF.

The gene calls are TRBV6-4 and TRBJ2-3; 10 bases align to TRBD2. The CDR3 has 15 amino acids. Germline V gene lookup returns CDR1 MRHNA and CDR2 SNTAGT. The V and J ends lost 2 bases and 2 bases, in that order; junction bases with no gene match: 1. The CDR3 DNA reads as TGTGCCAGCAGTGACACTAGCGGGAACACAGATACGCAGTATTTT. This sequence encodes CASSDTSGNTDTQYF.

CDR3 bases: TGTGCCACCAGCAGAGATAAGCAAGAGGAGACCCAGTACTTC. Translation gives CATSRDKQEETQYF. V gene TRBV15 combines with J gene TRBJ2-5; D unclear. V dropped 0 bases and J dropped 5 bases, with 10 bases sitting between them. Germline V gene sequence: CDR1 LNHNV, CDR2 YYDKDF (reference sequence). The CDR3 totals 14 residues.

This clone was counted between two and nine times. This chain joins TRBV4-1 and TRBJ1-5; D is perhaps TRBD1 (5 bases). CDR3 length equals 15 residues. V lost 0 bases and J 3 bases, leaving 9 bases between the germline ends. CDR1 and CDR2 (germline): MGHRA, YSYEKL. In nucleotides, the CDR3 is TGCGCCAGCAGCCAAGATTGGGGGGACAATCAGCCCCAGCATTTT. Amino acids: CASSQDWGDNQPQHF.

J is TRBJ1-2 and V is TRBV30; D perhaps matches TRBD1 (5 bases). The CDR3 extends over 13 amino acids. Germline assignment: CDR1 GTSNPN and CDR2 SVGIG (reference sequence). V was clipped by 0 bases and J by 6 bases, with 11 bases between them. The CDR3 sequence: CAWSVQGIHGYTF. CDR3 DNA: TGTGCCTGGAGTGTCCAGGGAATACATGGCTACACCTTC. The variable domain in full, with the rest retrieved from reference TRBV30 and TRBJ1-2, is SQTIHQWPATLVQPVGSPLSLECTVEGTSNPNLYWYRQAAGRGLQLLFYSVGIGQISSEVPQNLSASRPQDRQFILSSKKLLLSDSGFYLCAWSVQGIHGYTFGSGTRLTVV.

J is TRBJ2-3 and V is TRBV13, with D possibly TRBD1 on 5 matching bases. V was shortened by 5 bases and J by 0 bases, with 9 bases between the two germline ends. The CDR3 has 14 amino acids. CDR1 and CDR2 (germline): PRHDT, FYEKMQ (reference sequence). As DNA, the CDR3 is TGTGCCAGCAGCCAGACAGAGAGCACAGATACGCAGTATTTT. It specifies CASSQTESTDTQYF.

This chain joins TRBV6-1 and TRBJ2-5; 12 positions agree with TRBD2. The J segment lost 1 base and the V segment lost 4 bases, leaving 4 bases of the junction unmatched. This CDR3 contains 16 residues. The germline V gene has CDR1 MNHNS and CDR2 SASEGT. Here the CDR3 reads CASSGLAGVFQETQYF. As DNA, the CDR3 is TGTGCCAGCAGTGGACTAGCGGGAGTTTTCCAAGAGACCCAGTACTTC.

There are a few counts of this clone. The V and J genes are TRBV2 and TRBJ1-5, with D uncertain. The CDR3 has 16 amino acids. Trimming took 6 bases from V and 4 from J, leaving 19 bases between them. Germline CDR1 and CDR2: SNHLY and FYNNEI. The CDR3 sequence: CASRGSDSESNQPQHF. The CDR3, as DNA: TGTGCCAGCAGGGGCTCGGACTCCGAATCGAATCAGCCCCAGCATTTT.

In DNA, the CDR3 is TGTGCCAGCAGTGGAGGGACAGGGGCATACAATGAGCAGTTCTTC. Protein: CASSGGTGAYNEQFF. The gene calls are TRBV2 and TRBJ2-1; TRBD1 aligns across 10 bases. V lost 4 bases to trimming and J lost 4 bases; unmatched junction nucleotides: 4. Germline-derived CDR1 and CDR2 are SNHLY and FYNNEI. CDR3 length: 15 residues. Filled out from reference TRBV2 and TRBJ2-1, the complete variable domain reads EPEVTQTPSHQVTQMGQEVILRCVPISNHLYFYWYRQILGQKVEFLVSFYNNEISEKSEIFDDQFSVERPDGSNFTLKIRSTKLEDSAMYFCASSGGTGAYNEQFFGPGTRLTVL.

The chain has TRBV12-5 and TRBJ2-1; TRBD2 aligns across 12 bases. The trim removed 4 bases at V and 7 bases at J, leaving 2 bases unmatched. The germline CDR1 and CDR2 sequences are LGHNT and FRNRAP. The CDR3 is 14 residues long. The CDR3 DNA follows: TGTGCTAGTGGTTCCGGGACTAGCGGGAATGAGCAGTTCTTC. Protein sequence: CASGSGTSGNEQFF.

This chain's CDR3 is CASSESRLAGHQETQYF. CDR3 bases: TGTGCCAGCAGTGAATCGAGACTAGCGGGGCACCAAGAGACCCAGTACTTC. The chain employs TRBV6-1 and TRBJ2-5, with 11 nucleotides matching TRBD2. V dropped 2 bases and J dropped 0; count of bases not matched to a gene: 5. CDR1 is MNHNS, CDR2 SASEGT, per germline. This CDR3 comprises 17 residues.

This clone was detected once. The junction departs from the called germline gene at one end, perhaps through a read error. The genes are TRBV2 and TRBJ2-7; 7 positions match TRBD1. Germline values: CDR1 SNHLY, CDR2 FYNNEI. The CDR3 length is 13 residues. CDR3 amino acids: CASSQRDSYEQYF. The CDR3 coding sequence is TGTGCCAGCAGTCAGAGGGACAGCTACGAGCAGTATTTC.

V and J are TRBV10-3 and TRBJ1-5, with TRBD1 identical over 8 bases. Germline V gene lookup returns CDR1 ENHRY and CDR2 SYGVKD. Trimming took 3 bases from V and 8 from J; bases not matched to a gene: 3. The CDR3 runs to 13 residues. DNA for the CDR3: TGTGCCATCAGTGAACAGGGGGGTGAGCCCCAGCATTTT. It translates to CAISEQGGEPQHF.

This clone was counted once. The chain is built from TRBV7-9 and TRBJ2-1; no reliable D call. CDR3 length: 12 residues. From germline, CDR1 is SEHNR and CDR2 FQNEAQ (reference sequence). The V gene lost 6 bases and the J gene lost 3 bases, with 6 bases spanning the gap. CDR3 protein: CASSLNYNEQFF. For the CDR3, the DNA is TGTGCCAGCAGTCTTAACTACAATGAGCAGTTCTTC.

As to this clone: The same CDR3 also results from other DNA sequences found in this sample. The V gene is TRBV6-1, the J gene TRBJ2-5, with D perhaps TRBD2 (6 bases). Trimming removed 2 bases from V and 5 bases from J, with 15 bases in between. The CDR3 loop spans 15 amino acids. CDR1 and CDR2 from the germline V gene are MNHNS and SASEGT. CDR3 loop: CASSETSGGQETQYF. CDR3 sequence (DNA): TGTGCCAGCAGTGAAACAAGCGGAGGGCAGGAGACCCAGTACTTC.

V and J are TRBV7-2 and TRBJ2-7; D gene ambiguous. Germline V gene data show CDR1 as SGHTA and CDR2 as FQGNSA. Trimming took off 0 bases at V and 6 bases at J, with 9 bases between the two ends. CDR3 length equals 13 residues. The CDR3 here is CASSLARSVEQYF. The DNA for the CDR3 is TGTGCCAGCAGCTTAGCCAGGTCGGTCGAGCAGTACTTC.

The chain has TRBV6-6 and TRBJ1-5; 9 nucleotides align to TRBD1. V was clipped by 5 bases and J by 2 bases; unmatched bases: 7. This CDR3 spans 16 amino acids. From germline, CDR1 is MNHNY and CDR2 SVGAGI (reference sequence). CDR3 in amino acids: CASSGRTGDGNQPQHF. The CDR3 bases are TGTGCCAGCAGTGGCCGGACAGGGGATGGCAATCAGCCCCAGCATTTT.

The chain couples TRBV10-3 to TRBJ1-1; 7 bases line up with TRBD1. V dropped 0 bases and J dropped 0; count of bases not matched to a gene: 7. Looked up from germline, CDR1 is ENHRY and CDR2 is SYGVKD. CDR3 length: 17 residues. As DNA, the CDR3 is TGTGCCATCAGTGAGTCGATGGAGGGGGCGATGAACACTGAAGCTTTCTTT. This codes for CAISESMEGAMNTEAFF.

CDR3 nucleotide sequence: TGTGCCATCGCCCTAGCGGGATACAATGAGCAGTTCTTC. Translated, it gives CAIALAGYNEQFF. The V call is TRBV10-3, the J call TRBJ2-1, with 9 bases that match TRBD2. The junction had 3 bases not matched to a gene; V was cut back by 8 bases and J by 4 bases. This CDR3 has 13 residues. CDR1 and CDR2 from the germline V gene are ENHRY and SYGVKD.

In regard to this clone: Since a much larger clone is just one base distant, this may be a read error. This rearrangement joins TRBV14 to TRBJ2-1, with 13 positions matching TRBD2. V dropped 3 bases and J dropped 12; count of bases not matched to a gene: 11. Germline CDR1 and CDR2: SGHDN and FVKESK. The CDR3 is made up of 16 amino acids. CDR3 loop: CASSQFTSGGAEGQFF. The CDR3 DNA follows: TGTGCCAGCAGCCAGTTTACTAGCGGGGGGGCTGAGGGGCAGTTCTTC.

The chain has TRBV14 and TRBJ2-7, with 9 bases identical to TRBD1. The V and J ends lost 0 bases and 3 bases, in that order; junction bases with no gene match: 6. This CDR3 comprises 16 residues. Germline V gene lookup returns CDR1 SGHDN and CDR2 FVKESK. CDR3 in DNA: TGTGCCAGCAGCCAAGAGTTTTGGACAGGGGTCTACGAGCAGTACTTC. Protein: CASSQEFWTGVYEQYF.

The CDR3 protein is CASSRDREGVGSNQPQHF. CDR3 in DNA: TGCGCCAGCAGCCGGGACAGGGAGGGGGTAGGGAGCAATCAGCCCCAGCATTTT. This chain links TRBV23-1 with TRBJ1-5, with TRBD1 matching over 9 bases. TRBV23-1 is recorded as an ORF, its role being uncertain. J was trimmed by 1 base and V by 6 bases; bases with no gene match: 13. The CDR3 is 18 amino acids.

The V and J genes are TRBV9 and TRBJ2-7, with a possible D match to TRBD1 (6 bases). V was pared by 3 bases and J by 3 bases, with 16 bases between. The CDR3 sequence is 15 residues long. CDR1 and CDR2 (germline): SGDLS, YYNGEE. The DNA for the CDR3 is TGTGCCAGCAGCGCTTCACCTACAGGGAACTACGAGCAGTACTTC. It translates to CASSASPTGNYEQYF.

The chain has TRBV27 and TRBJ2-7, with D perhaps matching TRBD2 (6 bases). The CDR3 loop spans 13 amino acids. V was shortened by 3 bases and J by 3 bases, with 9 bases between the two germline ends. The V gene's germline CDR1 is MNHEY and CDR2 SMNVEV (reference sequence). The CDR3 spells CASSFSEGYEQYF. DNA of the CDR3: TGTGCCAGCAGTTTTTCGGAGGGCTACGAGCAGTACTTC.

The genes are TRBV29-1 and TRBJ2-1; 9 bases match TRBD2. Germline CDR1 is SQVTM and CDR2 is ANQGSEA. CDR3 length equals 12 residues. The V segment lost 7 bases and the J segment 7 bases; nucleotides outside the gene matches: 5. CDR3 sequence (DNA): TGCAGCGGTAGCGGGGGCTTGAATGAGCAGTTCTTC. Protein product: CSGSGGLNEQFF.